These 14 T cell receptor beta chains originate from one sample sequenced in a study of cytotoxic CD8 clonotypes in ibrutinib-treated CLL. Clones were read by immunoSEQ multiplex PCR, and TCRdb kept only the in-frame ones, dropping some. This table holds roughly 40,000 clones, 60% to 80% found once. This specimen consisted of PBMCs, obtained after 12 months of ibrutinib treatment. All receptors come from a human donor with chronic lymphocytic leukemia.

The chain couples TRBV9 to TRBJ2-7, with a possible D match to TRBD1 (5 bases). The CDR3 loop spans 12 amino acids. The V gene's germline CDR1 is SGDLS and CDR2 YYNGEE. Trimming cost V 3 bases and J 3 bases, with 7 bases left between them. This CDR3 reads CASSADNYEQYF. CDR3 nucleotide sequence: TGTGCCAGCAGCGCGGACAACTACGAGCAGTACTTC.

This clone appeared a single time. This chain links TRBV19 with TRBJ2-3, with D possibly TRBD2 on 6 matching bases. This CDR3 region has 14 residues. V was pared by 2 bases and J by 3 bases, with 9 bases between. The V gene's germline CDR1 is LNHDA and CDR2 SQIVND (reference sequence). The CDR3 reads CASSIHSGTDTQYF. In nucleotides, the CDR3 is TGTGCCAGTAGTATACATAGCGGAACAGATACGCAGTATTTT.

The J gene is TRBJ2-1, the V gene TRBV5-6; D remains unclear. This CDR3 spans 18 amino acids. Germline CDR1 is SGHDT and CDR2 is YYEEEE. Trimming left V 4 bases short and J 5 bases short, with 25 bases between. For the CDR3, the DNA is TGTGCCAGCAGCAGTCCCACCGGGCCCTTGGGTTTTCACAATGAGCAGTTCTTC. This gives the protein CASSSPTGPLGFHNEQFF.

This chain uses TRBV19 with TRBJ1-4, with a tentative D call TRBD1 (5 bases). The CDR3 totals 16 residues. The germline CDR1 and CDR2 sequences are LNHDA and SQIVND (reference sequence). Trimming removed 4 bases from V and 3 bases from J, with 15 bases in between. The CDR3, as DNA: TGTGCCAGTAGTACAGGGCCCGGGAGATCTAATGAAAAACTGTTTTTT. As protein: CASSTGPGRSNEKLFF.

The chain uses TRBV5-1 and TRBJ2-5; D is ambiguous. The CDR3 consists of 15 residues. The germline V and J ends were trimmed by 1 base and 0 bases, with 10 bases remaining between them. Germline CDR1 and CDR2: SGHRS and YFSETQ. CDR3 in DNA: TGCGCCAGCAGCTTGACGGCCTCGAACCAAGAGACCCAGTACTTC. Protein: CASSLTASNQETQYF.

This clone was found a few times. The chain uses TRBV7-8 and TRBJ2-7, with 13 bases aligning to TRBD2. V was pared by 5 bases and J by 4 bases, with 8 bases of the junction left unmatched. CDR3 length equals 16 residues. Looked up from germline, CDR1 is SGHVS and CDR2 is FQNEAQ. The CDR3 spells CASSPFVGLAGYEQYF. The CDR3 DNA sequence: TGTGCCAGCAGCCCATTCGTGGGACTAGCGGGGTACGAGCAGTACTTC.

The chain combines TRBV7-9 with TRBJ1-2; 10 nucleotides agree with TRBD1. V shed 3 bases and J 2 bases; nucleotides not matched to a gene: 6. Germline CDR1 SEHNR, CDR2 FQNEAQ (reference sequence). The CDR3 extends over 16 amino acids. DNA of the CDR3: TGTGCCAGCAGCTTGAAAGCGACAGGGGGCAACTATGGCTACACCTTC. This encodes CASSLKATGGNYGYTF.

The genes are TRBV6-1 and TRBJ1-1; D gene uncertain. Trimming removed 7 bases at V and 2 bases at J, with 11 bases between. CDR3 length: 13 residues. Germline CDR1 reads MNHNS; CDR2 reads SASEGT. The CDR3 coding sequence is TGTGCCAGCACCAACTCGCCAAACACTGAAGCTTTCTTT. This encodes CASTNSPNTEAFF.

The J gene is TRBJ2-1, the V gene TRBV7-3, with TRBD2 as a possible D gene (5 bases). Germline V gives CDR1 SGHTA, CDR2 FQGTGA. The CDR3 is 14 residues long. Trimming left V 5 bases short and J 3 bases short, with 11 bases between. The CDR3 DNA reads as TGTGCCAGCAGCCCAGAGCGGAACTACAATGAGCAGTTCTTC. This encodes CASSPERNYNEQFF.

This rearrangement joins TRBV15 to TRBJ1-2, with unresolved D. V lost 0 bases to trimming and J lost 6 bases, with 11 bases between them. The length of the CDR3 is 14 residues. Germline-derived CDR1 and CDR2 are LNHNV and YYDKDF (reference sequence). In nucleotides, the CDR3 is TGTGCCACCAGCAGAGACTACCCTCGGGATGGCTACACCTTC. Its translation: CATSRDYPRDGYTF.

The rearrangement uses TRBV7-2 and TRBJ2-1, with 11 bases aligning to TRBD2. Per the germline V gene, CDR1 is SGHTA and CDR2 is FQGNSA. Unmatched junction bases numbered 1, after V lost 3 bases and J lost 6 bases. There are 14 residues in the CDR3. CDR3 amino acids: CASSLLAGGNEQFF. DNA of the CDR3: TGTGCCAGCAGCTTGCTAGCGGGAGGCAATGAGCAGTTCTTC.

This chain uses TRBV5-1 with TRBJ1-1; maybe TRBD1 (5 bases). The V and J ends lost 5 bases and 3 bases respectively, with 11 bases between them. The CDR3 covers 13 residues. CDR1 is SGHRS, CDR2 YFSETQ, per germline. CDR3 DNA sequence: TGCGCCAGCAGTCAATTGGGGGACACTGAAGCTTTCTTT. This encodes CASSQLGDTEAFF.

The CDR3 coding sequence is TGCGCCAGCAGCTTGCCCGGATCGGAGAAACTGTTTTTT. It specifies CASSLPGSEKLFF. The chain has TRBV5-1 and TRBJ1-4, with D unresolved. The CDR3 is made up of 13 amino acids. Germline V lookup: CDR1 SGHRS, CDR2 YFSETQ. Trimming left V 1 base short and J 11 bases short, with 12 bases between.

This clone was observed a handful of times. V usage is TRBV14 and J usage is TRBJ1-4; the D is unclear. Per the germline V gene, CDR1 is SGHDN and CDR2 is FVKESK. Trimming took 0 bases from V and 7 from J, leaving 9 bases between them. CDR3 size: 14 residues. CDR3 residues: CASSQETFGEKLFF. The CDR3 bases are TGTGCCAGCAGCCAAGAGACCTTTGGTGAAAAACTGTTTTTT.